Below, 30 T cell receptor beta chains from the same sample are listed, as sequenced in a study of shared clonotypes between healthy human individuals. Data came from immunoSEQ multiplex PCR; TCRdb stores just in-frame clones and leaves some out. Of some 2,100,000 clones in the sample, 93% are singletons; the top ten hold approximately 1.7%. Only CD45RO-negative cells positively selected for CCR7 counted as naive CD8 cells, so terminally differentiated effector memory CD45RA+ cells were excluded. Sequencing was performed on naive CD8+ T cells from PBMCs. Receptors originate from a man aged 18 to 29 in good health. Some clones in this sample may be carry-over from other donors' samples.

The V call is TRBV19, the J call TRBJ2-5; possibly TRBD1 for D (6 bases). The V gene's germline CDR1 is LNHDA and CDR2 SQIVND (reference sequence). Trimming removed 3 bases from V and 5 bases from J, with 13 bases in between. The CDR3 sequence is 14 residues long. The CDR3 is CASSIGRGGETQYF. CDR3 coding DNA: TGTGCCAGTAGTATTGGCAGGGGCGGCGAGACCCAGTACTTC.

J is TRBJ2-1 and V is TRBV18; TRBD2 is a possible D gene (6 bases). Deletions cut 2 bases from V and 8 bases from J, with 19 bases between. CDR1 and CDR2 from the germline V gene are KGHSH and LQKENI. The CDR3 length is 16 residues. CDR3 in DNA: TGTGCCAGCTCACCAACCCCCCGGGGGATCGTGGATGAGCAGTTCTTC. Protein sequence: CASSPTPRGIVDEQFF.

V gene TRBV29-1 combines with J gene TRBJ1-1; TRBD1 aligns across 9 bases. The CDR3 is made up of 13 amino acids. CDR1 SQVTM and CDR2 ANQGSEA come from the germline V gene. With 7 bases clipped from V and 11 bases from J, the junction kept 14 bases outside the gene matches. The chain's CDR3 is CSAADRGPLGAFF. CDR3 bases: TGCAGCGCTGCGGACAGGGGACCCCTGGGGGCTTTCTTT.

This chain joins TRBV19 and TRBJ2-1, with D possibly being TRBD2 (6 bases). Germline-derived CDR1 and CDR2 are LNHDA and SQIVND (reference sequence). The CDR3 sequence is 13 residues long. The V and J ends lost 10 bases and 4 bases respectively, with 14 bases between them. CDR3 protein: CATSERVYNEQFF. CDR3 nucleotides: TGTGCCACCTCAGAGCGGGTGTACAATGAGCAGTTCTTC.

CDR3 DNA: TGTGCCAGCTCGATCGGGAACACTGAAGCTTTCTTT. This encodes CASSIGNTEAFF. V and J are TRBV7-9 and TRBJ1-1; D unresolved. V was trimmed by 8 bases and J by 1 base, leaving 8 bases between them. This CDR3 spans 12 amino acids. Per the germline V gene, CDR1 is SEHNR and CDR2 is FQNEAQ (reference sequence).

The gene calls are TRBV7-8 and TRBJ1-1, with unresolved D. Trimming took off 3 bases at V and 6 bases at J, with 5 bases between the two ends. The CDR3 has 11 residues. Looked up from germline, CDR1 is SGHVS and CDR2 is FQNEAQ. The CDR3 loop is CASSFGPEAFF. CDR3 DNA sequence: TGTGCCAGCAGCTTTGGGCCTGAAGCTTTCTTT.

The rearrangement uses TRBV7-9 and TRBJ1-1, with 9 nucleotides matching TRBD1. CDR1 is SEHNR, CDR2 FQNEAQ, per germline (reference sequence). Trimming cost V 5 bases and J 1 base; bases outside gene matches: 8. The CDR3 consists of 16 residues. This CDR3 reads CASSAGTGWANTEAFF. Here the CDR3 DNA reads TGTGCCAGCAGCGCGGGGACAGGGTGGGCGAACACTGAAGCTTTCTTT.

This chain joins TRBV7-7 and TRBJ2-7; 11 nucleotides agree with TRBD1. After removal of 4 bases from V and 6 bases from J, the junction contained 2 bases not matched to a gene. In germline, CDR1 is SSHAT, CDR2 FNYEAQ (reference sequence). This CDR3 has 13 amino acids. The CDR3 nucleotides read TGTGCCAGCAGCTACGGGACAGGGGGCGAGCAGTACTTC. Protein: CASSYGTGGEQYF.

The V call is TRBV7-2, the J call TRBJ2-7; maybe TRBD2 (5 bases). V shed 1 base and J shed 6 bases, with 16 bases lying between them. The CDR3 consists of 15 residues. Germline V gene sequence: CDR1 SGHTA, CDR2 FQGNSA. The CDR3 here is CASSLGVGSASEQYF. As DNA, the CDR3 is TGTGCCAGCAGCTTAGGCGTGGGGAGTGCTAGCGAGCAGTACTTC.

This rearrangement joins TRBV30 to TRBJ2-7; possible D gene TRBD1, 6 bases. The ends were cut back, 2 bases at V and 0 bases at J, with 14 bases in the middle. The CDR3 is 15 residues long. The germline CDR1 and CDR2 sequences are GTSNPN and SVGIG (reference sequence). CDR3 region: CAWSSRQVSSYEQYF. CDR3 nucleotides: TGTGCCTGGAGTTCCCGACAGGTTAGCTCCTACGAGCAGTACTTC.

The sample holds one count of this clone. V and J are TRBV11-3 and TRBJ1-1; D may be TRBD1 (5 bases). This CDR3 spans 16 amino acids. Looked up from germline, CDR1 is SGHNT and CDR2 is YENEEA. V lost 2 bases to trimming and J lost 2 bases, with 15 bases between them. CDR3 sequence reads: CASSLSPGYLNTEAFF. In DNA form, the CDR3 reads TGTGCCAGCAGCTTATCTCCAGGGTACCTTAACACTGAAGCTTTCTTT.

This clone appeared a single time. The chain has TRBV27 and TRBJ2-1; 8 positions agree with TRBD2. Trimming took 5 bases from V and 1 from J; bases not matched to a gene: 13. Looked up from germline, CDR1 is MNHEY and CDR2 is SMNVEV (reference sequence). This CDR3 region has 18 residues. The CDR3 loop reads CASSPFPRGGASYNEQFF. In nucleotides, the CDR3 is TGTGCCAGCAGTCCGTTCCCCCGGGGGGGGGCGTCCTACAATGAGCAGTTCTTC.

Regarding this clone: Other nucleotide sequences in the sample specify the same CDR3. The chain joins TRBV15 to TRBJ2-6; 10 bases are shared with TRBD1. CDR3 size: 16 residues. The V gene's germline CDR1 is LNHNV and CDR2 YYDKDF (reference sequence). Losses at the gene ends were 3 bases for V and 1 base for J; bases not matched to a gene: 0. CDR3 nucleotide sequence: TGTGCCACCAGCAGGGACAGGGGGTCTGGGGCCAACGTCCTGACTTTC. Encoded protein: CATSRDRGSGANVLTF.

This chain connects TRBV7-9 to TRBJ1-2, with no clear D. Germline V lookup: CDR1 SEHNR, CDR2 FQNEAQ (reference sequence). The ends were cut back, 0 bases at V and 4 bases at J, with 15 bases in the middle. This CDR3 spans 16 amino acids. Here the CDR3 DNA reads TGTGCCAGCAGCTTAGCCGTATCCGCGGCTTTCTATGGCTACACCTTC. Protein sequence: CASSLAVSAAFYGYTF.

The CDR3 protein is CASSVGSQPQHF. The CDR3 DNA reads as TGTGCCAGCAGCGTGGGATCTCAGCCCCAGCATTTT. This chain connects TRBV5-6 to TRBJ1-5; D unresolved. The germline gives CDR1 SGHDT, CDR2 YYEEEE. The CDR3 loop spans 12 amino acids. The germline V and J ends were trimmed by 4 bases and 6 bases, with 8 bases remaining between them.

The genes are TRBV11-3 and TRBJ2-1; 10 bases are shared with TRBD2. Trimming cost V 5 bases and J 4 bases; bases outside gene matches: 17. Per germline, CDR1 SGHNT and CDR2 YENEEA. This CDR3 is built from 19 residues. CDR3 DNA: TGTGCCAGCAGCCCTCGGGAGGGAGCGGGAGGGCCGGGTTACAATGAGCAGTTCTTC. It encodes CASSPREGAGGPGYNEQFF.

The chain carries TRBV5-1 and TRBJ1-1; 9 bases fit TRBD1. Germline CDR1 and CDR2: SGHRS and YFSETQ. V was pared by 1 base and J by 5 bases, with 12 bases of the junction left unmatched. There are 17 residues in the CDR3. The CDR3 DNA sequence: TGCGCCAGCAGCTTGTTATCACCGACAGGGGGAAGAACTGAAGCTTTCTTT. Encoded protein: CASSLLSPTGGRTEAFF.

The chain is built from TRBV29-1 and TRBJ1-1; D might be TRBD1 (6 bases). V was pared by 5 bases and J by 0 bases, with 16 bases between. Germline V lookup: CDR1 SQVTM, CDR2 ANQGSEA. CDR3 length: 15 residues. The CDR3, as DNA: TGCAGCGTTTCGGGGGGCGTCGGGATGAACACTGAAGCTTTCTTT. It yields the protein CSVSGGVGMNTEAFF. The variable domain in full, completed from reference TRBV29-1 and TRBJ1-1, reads SAVISQKPSRDICQRGTSLTIQCQVDSQVTMMFWYRQQPGQSLTLIATANQGSEATYESGFVIDKFPISRPNLTFSTLTVSNMSPEDSSIYLCSVSGGVGMNTEAFFGQGTRLTVV.

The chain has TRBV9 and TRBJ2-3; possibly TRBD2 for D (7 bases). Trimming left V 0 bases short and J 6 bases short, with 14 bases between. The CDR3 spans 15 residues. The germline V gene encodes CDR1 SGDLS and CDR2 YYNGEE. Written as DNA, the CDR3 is TGTGCCAGCAGCGTAGTTTCGGGAGGACAGGATACGCAGTATTTT. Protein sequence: CASSVVSGGQDTQYF.

CDR3 in DNA: TGTGCCAGCAGCCGTCCGAGGGGCCAAGAGACCCAGTACTTC. Protein: CASSRPRGQETQYF. The chain joins TRBV7-9 to TRBJ2-5; D could derive from TRBD1 or TRBD2 (5 bases each). This CDR3 is 14 amino acids long. Germline CDR1 and CDR2: SEHNR and FQNEAQ (reference sequence). Trimming shortened V by 5 bases and J by 1 base, and 11 bases separated the two germline ends.

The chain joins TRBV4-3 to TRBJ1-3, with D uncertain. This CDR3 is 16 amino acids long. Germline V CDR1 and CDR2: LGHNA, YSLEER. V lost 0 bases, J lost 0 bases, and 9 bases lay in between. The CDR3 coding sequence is TGCGCCAGCAGCCAAGATCGTAGAGGCTCTGGAAACACCATATATTTT. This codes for CASSQDRRGSGNTIYF.

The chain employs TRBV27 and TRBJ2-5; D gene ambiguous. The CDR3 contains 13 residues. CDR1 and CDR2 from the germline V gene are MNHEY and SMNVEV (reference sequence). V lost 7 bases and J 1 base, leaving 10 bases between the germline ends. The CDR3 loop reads CASTSRAQETQYF. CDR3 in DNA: TGTGCCAGCACCTCTAGGGCCCAAGAGACCCAGTACTTC.

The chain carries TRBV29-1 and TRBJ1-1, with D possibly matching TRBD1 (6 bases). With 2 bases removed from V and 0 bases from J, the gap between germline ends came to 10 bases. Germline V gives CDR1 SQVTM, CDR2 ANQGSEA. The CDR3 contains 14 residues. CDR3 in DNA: TGCAGCGTTGAACTGACAGGCTTGAACACTGAAGCTTTCTTT. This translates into CSVELTGLNTEAFF.

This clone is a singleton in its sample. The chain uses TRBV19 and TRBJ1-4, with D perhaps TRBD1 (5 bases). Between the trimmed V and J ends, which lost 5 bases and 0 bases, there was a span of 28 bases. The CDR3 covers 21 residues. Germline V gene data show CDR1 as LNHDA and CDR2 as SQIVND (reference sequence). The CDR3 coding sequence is TGTGCCAGTAGTGAGACCCCTGGGACCTCGAAGGAAGATGCAACTAATGAAAAACTGTTTTTT. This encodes CASSETPGTSKEDATNEKLFF.

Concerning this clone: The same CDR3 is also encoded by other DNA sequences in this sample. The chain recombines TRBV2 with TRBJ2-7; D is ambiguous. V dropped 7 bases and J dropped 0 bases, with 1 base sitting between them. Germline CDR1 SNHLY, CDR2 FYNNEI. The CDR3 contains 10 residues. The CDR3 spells CASISYEQYF. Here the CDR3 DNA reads TGTGCCAGCATCTCCTACGAGCAGTACTTC.

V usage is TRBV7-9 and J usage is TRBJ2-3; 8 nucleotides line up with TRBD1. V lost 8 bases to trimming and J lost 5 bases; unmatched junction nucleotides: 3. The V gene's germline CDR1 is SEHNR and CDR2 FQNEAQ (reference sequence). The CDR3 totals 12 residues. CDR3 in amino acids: CASDRGEDTQYF. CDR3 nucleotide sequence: TGTGCCAGCGACAGGGGCGAAGATACGCAGTATTTT.

This chain's CDR3 is CASSLGTDYGYTF. CDR3 coding DNA: TGTGCCAGCAGTTTAGGGACAGACTATGGCTACACCTTC. J is TRBJ1-2 and V is TRBV28; TRBD1 agrees at 7 bases. J gave up 3 bases and V 2 bases, and 0 bases lay outside the gene matches. This CDR3 spans 13 amino acids. Germline V gene sequence: CDR1 MDHEN, CDR2 SYDVKM.

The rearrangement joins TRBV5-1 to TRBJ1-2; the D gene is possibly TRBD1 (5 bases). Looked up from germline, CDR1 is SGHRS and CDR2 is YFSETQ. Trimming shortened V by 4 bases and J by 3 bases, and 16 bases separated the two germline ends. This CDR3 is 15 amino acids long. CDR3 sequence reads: CASSLGVSGDYGYTF. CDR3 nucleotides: TGCGCCAGCAGCCTGGGGGTAAGCGGAGACTATGGCTACACCTTC.

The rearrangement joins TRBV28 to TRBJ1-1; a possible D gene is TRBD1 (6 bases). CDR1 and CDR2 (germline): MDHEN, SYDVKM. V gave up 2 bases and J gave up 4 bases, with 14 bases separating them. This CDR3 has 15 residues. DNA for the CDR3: TGTGCCAGCAGTTTACCCCCAGGGGTACGCACTGAAGCTTTCTTT. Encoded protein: CASSLPPGVRTEAFF. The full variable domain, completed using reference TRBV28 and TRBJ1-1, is DVKVTQSSRYLVKRTGEKVFLECVQDMDHENMFWYRQDPGLGLRLIYFSYDVKMKEKGDIPEGYSVSREKKERFSLILESASTNQTSMYLCASSLPPGVRTEAFFGQGTRLTVV.

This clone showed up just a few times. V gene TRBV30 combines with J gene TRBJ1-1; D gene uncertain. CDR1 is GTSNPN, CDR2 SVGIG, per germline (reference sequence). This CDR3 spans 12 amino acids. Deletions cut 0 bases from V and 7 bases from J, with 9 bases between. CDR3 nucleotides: TGTGCCTGGAGTGTAGGAGGGAATGAAGCTTTCTTT. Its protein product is CAWSVGGNEAFF.